Sequencing of this TCR beta chain was carried out in a study of cytomegalovirus exposure and HLA in healthy donors. On the study more broadly: A subsequent analysis stated that the 95 to 150 validation repertoires were run on the same platform as the roughly 670 first-cohort repertoires. Study outcomes and limitations: Reports credit the classifier with highly specific, highly sensitive diagnosis of cytomegalovirus status. The study labeled approximately 150 TCR beta chains cytomegalovirus-associated.

Only in-frame clones appear in the TCRdb table, and some are missing; sequencing was by immunoSEQ multiplex PCR. This table holds about 160,000 clones, roughly 86% found once. The CDR3 is 16 amino acids. Trimming cost V 4 bases and J 6 bases; bases outside gene matches: 9. CDR1 and CDR2 from the germline V gene are LNHDA and SQIVND (reference sequence). From the roughly 120-subject validation cohort, which was separate from the roughly 690-subject first cohort, the donors were drawn. As concerns this clone: No antigen is known for it.

The sequenced sample was PBMCs. This rearrangement joins TRBV19 to TRBJ2-1; 10 bases agree with TRBD2. The sequence came from a woman under 30 in good health and CMV-seropositive. CDR3: CASSTRPSGSFNEQFF. Written as DNA, the CDR3 is TGTGCCAGTAGTACCCGTCCTAGCGGGAGTTTCAATGAGCAGTTCTTC.